The 21 T cell receptor beta chains listed next were all sequenced from one sample in a study of neurological immune-mediated disorders. One entry per CDR3 protein, called by TCRdb with MiXCR from the 5' RACE reads. The sample shows some 16,000 distinct CDR3 sequences, about 22% of them seen only once. The sample was PBMCs. Receptors originate from a man aged 45 to 65 in good health.

This clonotype was observed at least ten times. The chain carries TRBV18 and TRBJ2-7; D is perhaps TRBD1 (6 bases). The V and J ends lost 5 bases and 3 bases respectively, with 11 bases between them. The CDR3 covers 13 residues. Germline CDR1 and CDR2: KGHSH and LQKENI. CDR3 DNA: TGTGCCAGCTCATTGACAGGCGACTACGAGCAGTACTTC. Translating gives CASSLTGDYEQYF.

This clonotype was recorded at least ten times. This chain links TRBV7-2 with TRBJ2-6; D might be TRBD1 (6 bases). Per the germline V gene, CDR1 is SGHTA and CDR2 is FQGNSA. Between the trimmed V and J ends, which lost 1 base and 0 bases, there was a span of 13 bases. The CDR3 loop spans 18 amino acids. For the CDR3, the DNA is TGTGCCAGCAGCTTAGTAAGTCTCAGGGGCTCTGGGGCCAACGTCCTGACTTTC. It translates to CASSLVSLRGSGANVLTF.

The genes are TRBV5-6 and TRBJ2-3; 8 bases agree with TRBD1. The J segment lost 0 bases and the V segment lost 4 bases, leaving 10 bases of the junction unmatched. CDR3 length equals 17 residues. Germline V gives CDR1 SGHDT, CDR2 YYEEEE. This CDR3 is CASSKRAGGESTDTQYF. CDR3 bases: TGTGCCAGCAGCAAGCGGGCAGGGGGCGAAAGCACAGATACGCAGTATTTT.

The sample holds many counts of this clonotype. This rearrangement joins TRBV7-2 to TRBJ2-1; D remains unclear. Germline V gives CDR1 SGHTA, CDR2 FQGNSA. This CDR3 spans 12 amino acids. V lost 5 bases to trimming and J lost 9 bases, with 11 bases between them. The CDR3 loop reads CASSPLLSEQFF. The CDR3 DNA follows: TGTGCCAGCAGCCCGCTTTTAAGTGAGCAGTTCTTC.

By share, this clonotype counts as medium-sized. The chain is built from TRBV29-1 and TRBJ1-2; no definite D call. CDR3 length: 12 amino acids. CDR1 is SQVTM and CDR2 is ANQGSEA in the germline V gene. Trimming pared 6 bases from V and 4 bases from J, leaving 12 bases between. This CDR3 reads CSVSAGRYGYTF. The CDR3 nucleotides are TGCAGCGTCAGCGCGGGTCGCTATGGCTACACCTTC. Using reference TRBV29-1 and TRBJ1-2 for the parts outside the CDR3, the full variable domain is SAVISQKPSRDICQRGTSLTIQCQVDSQVTMMFWYRQQPGQSLTLIATANQGSEATYESGFVIDKFPISRPNLTFSTLTVSNMSPEDSSIYLCSVSAGRYGYTFGSGTRLTVV.

By sample share, this clonotype is medium-sized. This sequence joins TRBV5-1 and TRBJ2-7; TRBD2 matches at 9 bases. The CDR3 extends over 14 amino acids. V shed 0 bases, J shed 5 bases, and the junction held 3 bases outside the gene matches. Germline CDR1 and CDR2: SGHRS and YFSETQ. This chain's CDR3 is CASSLALAGNEQYF. DNA for the CDR3: TGCGCCAGCAGCTTGGCCCTAGCGGGAAACGAGCAGTACTTC.

The V and J genes are TRBV20-1 and TRBJ2-7; unclear D gene. The CDR3 sequence is 13 residues long. Germline assignment: CDR1 DFQATT and CDR2 SNEGSKA (reference sequence). Trimming shortened V by 0 bases and J by 3 bases, and 9 bases separated the two germline ends. The CDR3 loop reads CSARERSVYEQYF. CDR3 bases: TGCAGTGCTAGAGAGCGATCTGTCTACGAGCAGTACTTC.

This clonotype has just one count. The CDR3 reads CASSQGKVLDNEKLFF. CDR3 DNA: TGTGCCAGCAGCCAAGGGAAGGTTTTGGATAATGAAAAACTGTTTTTT. V gene TRBV4-2 combines with J gene TRBJ1-4; D remains ambiguous. The germline V and J ends were trimmed by 1 base and 4 bases, with 13 bases remaining between them. This CDR3 has 16 residues. CDR1 is LGHNA and CDR2 is YNFKEQ in the germline V gene.

The rearrangement links TRBV2 to TRBJ2-7; TRBD2 matches 8 bases. V trimming: 4 bases; J trimming: 2 bases; junction bases outside the gene matches: 4. The CDR3 totals 14 residues. CDR1 is SNHLY, CDR2 FYNNEI, per germline. Here the CDR3 DNA reads TGTGCCAGCAGTGGACCACTAGCGGCCTACGAGCAGTACTTC. This encodes CASSGPLAAYEQYF.

This clonotype was seen at least ten times. This chain uses TRBV5-1 with TRBJ2-5; TRBD1 agrees at 11 bases. V dropped 3 bases and J dropped 4; count of bases not matched to a gene: 11. This CDR3 region has 17 residues. CDR1 is SGHRS and CDR2 is YFSETQ in the germline V gene. The CDR3 protein is CASSSGTGGRRGETQYF. The CDR3 DNA sequence: TGCGCCAGCAGCTCAGGGACAGGGGGACGAAGAGGAGAGACCCAGTACTTC.

In its sample, this clonotype was seen a few times. The J gene is TRBJ2-3, the V gene TRBV5-1; 9 bases map to TRBD1. J lost 8 bases, V lost 3 bases, and 7 bases had no gene match. The V gene's germline CDR1 is SGHRS and CDR2 YFSETQ. The length of the CDR3 is 14 residues. CDR3 coding DNA: TGCGCCAGCAGCTGTGCGGGACAGGGTCCTACGCAGTATTTT. As protein: CASSCAGQGPTQYF. Full variable domain (outside the CDR3, taken from reference TRBV5-1 and TRBJ2-3): KAGVTQTPRYLIKTRGQQVTLSCSPISGHRSVSWYQQTPGQGLQFLFEYFSETQRNKGNFPGRFSGRQFSNSRSEMNVSTLELGDSALYLCASSCAGQGPTQYFGPGTRLTVL.

This clonotype has a single count. The V and J genes are TRBV27 and TRBJ1-2; D unresolved. The CDR3 runs 16 residues. Trimming stripped 8 bases from V and 8 bases from J, with 27 bases between. CDR1 and CDR2 from the germline V gene are MNHEY and SMNVEV (reference sequence). CDR3 loop: CASHLAGTVDVEGYTF. CDR3 nucleotide sequence: TGTGCCAGCCACCTGGCTGGAACGGTGGATGTTGAGGGCTACACCTTC.

This clonotype has a count of ten or more. The chain couples TRBV28 to TRBJ2-1; weak D call: TRBD2 (5 bases). The ends were cut back, 5 bases at V and 4 bases at J, with 12 bases in the middle. The CDR3 totals 14 residues. Germline V CDR1 and CDR2: MDHEN, SYDVKM. The CDR3 region is CASSPHGGYNEQFF. The CDR3, as DNA: TGTGCCAGCAGTCCGCACGGCGGGTACAATGAGCAGTTCTTC.

The chain is built from TRBV6-2 or TRBV6-3 and TRBJ2-5; D gene uncertain. V was shortened by 2 bases and J by 5 bases, with 9 bases between the two germline ends. CDR1 MNHEY and CDR2 SVGEGT come from the germline V gene. This CDR3 comprises 13 residues. As DNA, the CDR3 is TGTGCCAGCAGTTACGGTCGTGGTGAGACCCAGTACTTC. It encodes CASSYGRGETQYF.

The chain combines TRBV6-2 or TRBV6-3 with TRBJ2-7; 11 nucleotides match TRBD2. Germline V gene lookup returns CDR1 MNHEY and CDR2 SVGEGT. The CDR3 sequence is 14 residues long. V dropped 7 bases and J dropped 6; count of bases not matched to a gene: 8. CDR3 in DNA: TGTGCCAGCACCCAACCGGGACTAGCGGCCGAGCAGTACTTC. Amino acid sequence: CASTQPGLAAEQYF.

This clonotype was recorded many times. This chain's CDR3 is CASSGGASGIGDTQYF. The CDR3 region has the DNA TGCGCCAGCAGCGGGGGGGCTAGCGGGATCGGAGATACGCAGTATTTT. The chain has TRBV5-1 and TRBJ2-3; TRBD2 agrees at 9 bases. Germline V lookup: CDR1 SGHRS, CDR2 YFSETQ. The CDR3 spans 16 residues. V lost 4 bases, J lost 5 bases, and 11 bases stayed unmatched.

Ten or more counts support this clonotype. This chain links TRBV7-8 with TRBJ2-4, with 8 positions matching TRBD1. The junction had 8 bases not matched to a gene; V was cut back by 3 bases and J by 1 base. The CDR3 contains 17 residues. CDR1 and CDR2 (germline): SGHVS, FQNEAQ. The CDR3 spells CASSFQGAWDAKNIQYF. The CDR3 nucleotides are TGTGCCAGCAGCTTCCAGGGGGCCTGGGACGCCAAAAACATTCAGTACTTC.

This chain uses TRBV5-1 with TRBJ2-5; D uncertain. The V and J ends lost 4 bases and 2 bases respectively, with 9 bases between them. CDR1 and CDR2 from the germline V gene are SGHRS and YFSETQ. This CDR3 has 13 amino acids. The CDR3 coding sequence is TGCGCCAGCAGCCCGGACGTACAAGAGACCCAGTACTTC. Its translation is CASSPDVQETQYF.

This clonotype was observed a single time. This chain joins TRBV28 and TRBJ2-5; 7 bases align to TRBD2. Germline values: CDR1 MDHEN, CDR2 SYDVKM. The junction had 11 bases not matched to a gene; V was cut back by 7 bases and J by 0 bases. This CDR3 has 16 residues. CDR3 region: CASNPLGSGYQETQYF. In DNA, the CDR3 is TGTGCCAGCAACCCCCTGGGTAGCGGGTACCAAGAGACCCAGTACTTC.

V and J are TRBV7-8 and TRBJ2-5; 13 bases agree with TRBD2. V lost 1 base to trimming and J lost 5 bases; unmatched junction nucleotides: 4. The CDR3 extends over 16 amino acids. Germline assignment: CDR1 SGHVS and CDR2 FQNEAQ. The CDR3 DNA reads as TGTGCCAGCAGCTTAGTCGGACTAGCGGGAGTTGAGACCCAGTACTTC. Protein product: CASSLVGLAGVETQYF.

This clonotype occurred many times. The chain carries TRBV7-2 and TRBJ2-5; maybe TRBD1 (5 bases). V was clipped by 5 bases and J by 7 bases, with 14 bases between them. Germline-derived CDR1 and CDR2 are SGHTA and FQGNSA. The CDR3 sequence is 13 residues long. The CDR3 spells CASSPSGAGTQYF. The CDR3 DNA is TGTGCCAGCAGCCCAAGTGGGGCAGGGACCCAGTACTTC.